The text below deals with one T cell receptor beta chain. The data stem from a study of T cell responses to AZD1222 COVID-19 vaccine. This table comes from immunoSEQ multiplex PCR, and its TCRdb copy is limited to in-frame clones, with some not included. The sample consists of approximately 140,000 clones, roughly 88% of them appearing once. The CDR3 runs 13 residues. V lost 6 bases to trimming and J lost 1 base, with 7 bases between them. Germline V gene sequence: CDR1 SNHLY, CDR2 FYNNEI. The receptor was isolated from an adult who received the AZD1222 COVID-19 vaccine. The specimen comprised peripheral blood, sampled 28 days after the second AZD1222 dose. V gene TRBV2 combines with J gene TRBJ1-5; D perhaps matches TRBD1 (5 bases). The CDR3 loop reads CASRTESNQPQHF. CDR3 bases: TGTGCCAGCAGGACAGAGAGCAATCAGCCCCAGCATTTT.